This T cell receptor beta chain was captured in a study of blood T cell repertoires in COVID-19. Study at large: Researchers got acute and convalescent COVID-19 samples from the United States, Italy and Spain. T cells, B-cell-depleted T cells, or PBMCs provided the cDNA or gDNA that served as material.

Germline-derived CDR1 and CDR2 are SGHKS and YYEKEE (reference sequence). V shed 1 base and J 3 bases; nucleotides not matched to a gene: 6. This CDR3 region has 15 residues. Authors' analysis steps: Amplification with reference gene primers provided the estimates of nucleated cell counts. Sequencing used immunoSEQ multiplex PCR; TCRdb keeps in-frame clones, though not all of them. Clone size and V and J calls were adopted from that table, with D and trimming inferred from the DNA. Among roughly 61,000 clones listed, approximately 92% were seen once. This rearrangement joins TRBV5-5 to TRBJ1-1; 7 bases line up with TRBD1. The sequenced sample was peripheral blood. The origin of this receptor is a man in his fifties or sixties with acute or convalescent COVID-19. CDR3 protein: CASSLPTGRDTEAFF. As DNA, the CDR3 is TGTGCCAGCAGCTTGCCGACAGGGCGTGACACTGAAGCTTTCTTT.